Presented here are 28 T cell receptor beta chains from one specimen sequenced in a study of blood T cell repertoires in COVID-19. This table comes from immunoSEQ multiplex PCR, and its TCRdb copy is limited to in-frame clones, with some not included. The data hold 490,000 or so clones, with 70% to 90% observed a single time. The sequencing input was PBMCs or T cells enriched from blood (not recorded which). These TCRs come from a woman aged 55-69 years who had recovered from COVID-19.

The CDR3 region has the DNA TGTGCCAGCAGCACGACAGGCTACGAGCAGTACTTC. Its protein is CASSTTGYEQYF. V gene TRBV7-9 combines with J gene TRBJ2-7; weak D call: TRBD1 (6 bases). CDR1 and CDR2 from the germline V gene are SEHNR and FQNEAQ (reference sequence). This CDR3 comprises 12 residues. V was clipped by 5 bases and J by 3 bases, with 8 bases between them.

The genes are TRBV5-1 and TRBJ1-3, with D possibly matching TRBD1 (6 bases). From germline, CDR1 is SGHRS and CDR2 YFSETQ. V was trimmed by 0 bases and J by 4 bases, leaving 14 bases between them. The CDR3 contains 16 residues. The CDR3 loop reads CASSLAGTGKGNTIYF. The CDR3 bases are TGCGCCAGCAGCTTGGCTGGAACAGGGAAAGGAAACACCATATATTTT.

This clone was seen a single time. The chain links TRBV7-9 to TRBJ2-5, with D unresolved. V lost 2 bases, J lost 1 base, and 11 bases lay in between. Germline V CDR1 and CDR2: SEHNR, FQNEAQ (reference sequence). The CDR3 sequence is 15 residues long. The DNA of the CDR3 is TGTGCCAGCAGCTTATTGGAGACCTTCCAAGAGACCCAGTACTTC. Its protein is CASSLLETFQETQYF.

J is TRBJ1-1 and V is TRBV5-1, with 8 bases lining up with TRBD1. V lost 2 bases to trimming and J lost 1 base; unmatched junction nucleotides: 4. Germline-derived CDR1 and CDR2 are SGHRS and YFSETQ. This CDR3 is 15 amino acids long. The CDR3 DNA follows: TGCGCCAGCAGCTTTAACGGACAGGGGAACACTGAAGCTTTCTTT. Translation gives CASSFNGQGNTEAFF. The full variable domain, in which reference TRBV5-1 and TRBJ1-1 provide the parts outside the CDR3, is KAGVTQTPRYLIKTRGQQVTLSCSPISGHRSVSWYQQTPGQGLQFLFEYFSETQRNKGNFPGRFSGRQFSNSRSEMNVSTLELGDSALYLCASSFNGQGNTEAFFGQGTRLTVV.

V is TRBV2 and J is TRBJ2-7, with 8 bases aligning to TRBD1. V gave up 5 bases and J gave up 6 bases; unmatched junction bases: 3. CDR3 size: 12 residues. Germline V gives CDR1 SNHLY, CDR2 FYNNEI. The CDR3 DNA sequence: TGTGCCAGCAGTTCAGGGGGCGTCGAGCAGTACGTC. It specifies CASSSGGVEQYV.

V gene TRBV10-3 combines with J gene TRBJ2-5; 14 bases align to TRBD2. Germline CDR1 is ENHRY and CDR2 is SYGVKD. The length of the CDR3 is 18 residues. Germline trimming cut 8 bases from V and 3 bases from J; bases unmatched to any gene: 14. The CDR3 bases are TGTGCCATCTCAACGGGGACTAGCGGGGGCCTAGGGGAAGAGACCCAGTACTTC. Its protein product is CAISTGTSGGLGEETQYF.

This clone has only a few counts. The chain uses TRBV6-5 and TRBJ2-3; 9 nucleotides align to TRBD2. There are 14 residues in the CDR3. The V gene's germline CDR1 is MNHEY and CDR2 SVGAGI. V lost 6 bases, J lost 4 bases, and 5 bases stayed unmatched. The CDR3 spells CASRAGGRPDTQYF. The DNA of the CDR3 is TGTGCCAGCAGAGCGGGGGGCCGTCCAGATACGCAGTATTTT.

In its sample, this clone was seen once. The chain employs TRBV11-3 and TRBJ1-6; 7 bases are shared with TRBD1. The CDR3 sequence is 16 residues long. Germline V gene sequence: CDR1 SGHNT, CDR2 YENEEA. The V and J ends lost 2 bases and 5 bases, in that order; junction bases with no gene match: 6. CDR3 nucleotide sequence: TGTGCCAGCAGCTTACGCGGGACAGCAAATAATTCACCCCTCCACTTT. This codes for CASSLRGTANNSPLHF.

The chain joins TRBV5-1 to TRBJ1-1; D possibly corresponds to TRBD1 (6 bases). Germline loops: CDR1 SGHRS, CDR2 YFSETQ. The V end was cut by 1 base, the J end by 5 bases, with 12 bases between. The CDR3 runs to 14 residues. The CDR3 coding sequence is TGCGCCAGCAGCTTGCAGGGGATCGGGACTGAAGCTTTCTTT. Protein product: CASSLQGIGTEAFF.

The CDR3 loop is CASSRQGAKGYTF. The DNA for the CDR3 is TGTGCCAGCAGTCGACAGGGGGCAAAGGGCTACACCTTC. This chain links TRBV6-5 with TRBJ1-2; TRBD1 matches 10 bases. Germline V CDR1 and CDR2: MNHEY, SVGAGI. The CDR3 loop spans 13 amino acids. J gave up 8 bases and V 5 bases, and 5 bases lay outside the gene matches.

This chain uses TRBV25-1 with TRBJ1-2; D remains unclear. V lost 4 bases, J lost 0 bases, and 12 bases lay in between. CDR1 and CDR2 from the germline V gene are MGHDK and SYGVNS. The CDR3 is made up of 15 amino acids. The CDR3 DNA follows: TGTGCCAGCAGTGGACACAGAGCCACTAACTATGGCTACACCTTC. Translated: CASSGHRATNYGYTF.

This clone is a singleton in its sample. The CDR3 nucleotides read TGTGCCAGCAGACCCTATAGCAATCAGCCCCAGCATTTT. Its protein is CASRPYSNQPQHF. The V gene is TRBV6-5, the J gene TRBJ1-5; D remains ambiguous. Germline values: CDR1 MNHEY, CDR2 SVGAGI. This CDR3 is built from 13 residues. Trimming cost V 6 bases and J 0 bases, with 6 bases left between them.

The J gene is TRBJ2-2, the V gene TRBV6-5, with 8 positions matching TRBD2. The CDR3 spans 13 residues. The junction had 1 base not matched to a gene; V was cut back by 0 bases and J by 10 bases. Germline V lookup: CDR1 MNHEY, CDR2 SVGAGI. The CDR3 nucleotides read TGTGCCAGCAGTTACTCCGGGGGGGAGGAGCTGTTTTTT. This sequence encodes CASSYSGGEELFF.

V usage is TRBV30 and J usage is TRBJ1-1; D ambiguous. This CDR3 is built from 14 residues. V was pared by 0 bases and J by 0 bases, with 8 bases between. Germline V lookup: CDR1 GTSNPN, CDR2 SVGIG (reference sequence). The CDR3 DNA follows: TGTGCCTGGAGTGTACCCTATTTGAACACTGAAGCTTTCTTT. Translation: CAWSVPYLNTEAFF. The full variable domain, in which reference TRBV30 and TRBJ1-1 provide the parts outside the CDR3, is SQTIHQWPATLVQPVGSPLSLECTVEGTSNPNLYWYRQAAGRGLQLLFYSVGIGQISSEVPQNLSASRPQDRQFILSSKKLLLSDSGFYLCAWSVPYLNTEAFFGQGTRLTVV.

The chain recombines TRBV15 with TRBJ1-5; no reliable D call. The V end was cut by 0 bases, the J end by 7 bases, with 13 bases between. Germline assignment: CDR1 LNHNV and CDR2 YYDKDF (reference sequence). The CDR3 extends over 15 amino acids. This chain's CDR3 is CATSRDGLSSQPQHF. CDR3 bases: TGTGCCACCAGCAGAGATGGATTGAGTAGCCAGCCCCAGCATTTT.

The chain couples TRBV5-1 to TRBJ2-7; a possible D gene is TRBD2 (7 bases). The CDR3 consists of 14 residues. Trimming pared 4 bases from V and 6 bases from J, leaving 17 bases between. CDR1 and CDR2 from the germline V gene are SGHRS and YFSETQ. The CDR3 sequence: CASSVSPGGSEQYF. The CDR3 bases are TGCGCCAGCAGCGTCTCTCCGGGGGGCAGCGAGCAGTACTTC.

The V gene is TRBV7-2, the J gene TRBJ1-5, with a tentative D call TRBD1 (6 bases). The CDR3 is 20 residues long. The ends were cut back, 0 bases at V and 0 bases at J, with 21 bases in the middle. CDR1 is SGHTA and CDR2 is FQGNSA in the germline V gene. DNA for the CDR3: TGTGCCAGCAGCTTAGCTGTTGGGTCTGGGGGCATTTTTAGCAATCAGCCCCAGCATTTT. This sequence encodes CASSLAVGSGGIFSNQPQHF.

This clone was seen a handful of times. The V gene is TRBV5-5, the J gene TRBJ2-7; TRBD2 matches 11 bases. The CDR3 totals 14 residues. CDR1 is SGHKS, CDR2 YYEKEE, per germline (reference sequence). The J segment lost 9 bases and the V segment lost 2 bases, leaving 7 bases of the junction unmatched. In DNA form, the CDR3 reads TGTGCCAGCAGCTTACTAGCGGGGGACCAGGGGCAGTACGTC. It is translated as CASSLLAGDQGQYV.

The chain couples TRBV27 to TRBJ2-7, with D tentatively TRBD1 (5 bases). The germline V gene has CDR1 MNHEY and CDR2 SMNVEV (reference sequence). The CDR3 extends over 13 amino acids. In DNA, the CDR3 is TGTGACACCCCAGGGTACAGGTCATACGAGCAGTACTTC. It specifies CDTPGYRSYEQYF.

This clone was counted ten times or more. V and J are TRBV11-2 and TRBJ2-7; 7 bases are shared with TRBD1. The germline V gene encodes CDR1 SGHAT and CDR2 FQNNGV. Trimming at V came to 2 bases and at J to 3 bases, leaving 7 bases not matched to a gene. The CDR3 runs 15 residues. The DNA of the CDR3 is TGTGCCAGCAGCTTATATGGGGACAGTTTCTACGAGCAGTACTTC. As protein: CASSLYGDSFYEQYF.

V usage is TRBV7-6 and J usage is TRBJ2-2; possible D gene TRBD1, 6 bases. V was clipped by 1 base and J by 4 bases, with 13 bases between them. The CDR3 sequence is 16 residues long. CDR1 SGHVS and CDR2 FNYEAQ come from the germline V gene. This chain's CDR3 is CASSLGPRGTTGELFF. In DNA, the CDR3 is TGTGCCAGCAGCTTAGGACCGAGGGGGACCACCGGGGAGCTGTTTTTT.

The rearrangement uses TRBV30 and TRBJ1-2, with D possibly being TRBD1 (5 bases). Germline loops: CDR1 GTSNPN, CDR2 SVGIG (reference sequence). The CDR3 is made up of 11 amino acids. V was clipped by 4 bases and J by 8 bases, with 11 bases between them. The CDR3 sequence is CAWKSGGGYTF. The CDR3 coding sequence is TGTGCCTGGAAATCTGGGGGGGGCTACACCTTC.

Note on this clone: In the same sample, other DNA sequences code for this CDR3. V usage is TRBV5-1 and J usage is TRBJ2-5; tentatively, D is TRBD2 (5 bases). The V gene lost 0 bases and the J gene lost 3 bases, with 6 bases spanning the gap. In germline, CDR1 is SGHRS, CDR2 YFSETQ. CDR3 length equals 13 residues. CDR3 protein: CASSLGGEETQYF. The CDR3 DNA sequence: TGCGCCAGCAGCTTGGGGGGAGAAGAGACCCAGTACTTC.

The genes are TRBV28 and TRBJ1-1; TRBD1 aligns across 9 bases. The CDR3 contains 14 residues. Losses at the gene ends were 5 bases for V and 5 bases for J; bases not matched to a gene: 6. Per germline, CDR1 MDHEN and CDR2 SYDVKM. This CDR3 is CASSPGQGRTEAFF. The CDR3 DNA is TGTGCCAGCAGTCCGGGACAGGGAAGGACTGAAGCTTTCTTT.

The chain joins TRBV29-1 to TRBJ1-2, with 9 bases matching TRBD1. The CDR3 sequence is 13 residues long. Germline V gene sequence: CDR1 SQVTM, CDR2 ANQGSEA. V shed 5 bases, J shed 6 bases, and the junction held 7 bases outside the gene matches. The chain's CDR3 is CSVPRDRDHGYTF. The CDR3 DNA reads TGCAGCGTTCCAAGGGACAGGGACCATGGCTACACCTTC.

The chain is built from TRBV7-6 and TRBJ2-4, with 7 bases matching TRBD2. Germline V lookup: CDR1 SGHVS, CDR2 FNYEAQ. V dropped 5 bases and J dropped 5; count of bases not matched to a gene: 9. This CDR3 has 15 amino acids. CDR3 in amino acids: CASSKGGGLENIQYF. CDR3 sequence (DNA): TGTGCCAGCAGCAAGGGCGGGGGACTTGAAAACATTCAGTACTTC.

V and J are TRBV19 and TRBJ2-1; D possibly corresponds to TRBD2 (5 bases). V was trimmed by 1 base and J by 9 bases, leaving 22 bases between them. The CDR3 spans 17 residues. Germline V gene sequence: CDR1 LNHDA, CDR2 SQIVND (reference sequence). The CDR3 protein is CASSIGESGLIPGEQFF. CDR3 DNA: TGTGCCAGTAGTATAGGGGAGAGCGGCCTCATACCCGGTGAGCAGTTCTTC. The variable domain in full, with the rest retrieved from reference TRBV19 and TRBJ2-1, is DGGITQSPKYLFRKEGQNVTLSCEQNLNHDAMYWYRQDPGQGLRLIYYSQIVNDFQKGDIAEGYSVSREKKESFPLTVTSAQKNPTAFYLCASSIGESGLIPGEQFFGPGTRLTVL.

This sequence joins TRBV6-1 and TRBJ2-2, with D hard to call. The CDR3 extends over 17 amino acids. Germline V lookup: CDR1 MNHNS, CDR2 SASEGT. With 3 bases removed from V and 3 bases from J, the gap between germline ends came to 17 bases. CDR3 protein: CASSDIIWAVYTGELFF. The CDR3 bases are TGTGCCAGCAGTGATATTATTTGGGCTGTGTACACCGGGGAGCTGTTTTTT.